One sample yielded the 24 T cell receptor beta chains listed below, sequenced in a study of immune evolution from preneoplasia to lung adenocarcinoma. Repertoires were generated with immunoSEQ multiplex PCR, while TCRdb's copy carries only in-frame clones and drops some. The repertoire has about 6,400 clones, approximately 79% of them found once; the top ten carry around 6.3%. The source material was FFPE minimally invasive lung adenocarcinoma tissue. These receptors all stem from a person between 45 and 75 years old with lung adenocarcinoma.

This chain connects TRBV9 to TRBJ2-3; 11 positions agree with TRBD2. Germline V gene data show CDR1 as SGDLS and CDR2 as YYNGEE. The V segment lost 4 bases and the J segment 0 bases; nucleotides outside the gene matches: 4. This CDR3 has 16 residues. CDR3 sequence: CASSPWTSGSTDTQYF. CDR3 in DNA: TGTGCCAGCAGCCCGTGGACTAGCGGGAGCACAGATACGCAGTATTTT.

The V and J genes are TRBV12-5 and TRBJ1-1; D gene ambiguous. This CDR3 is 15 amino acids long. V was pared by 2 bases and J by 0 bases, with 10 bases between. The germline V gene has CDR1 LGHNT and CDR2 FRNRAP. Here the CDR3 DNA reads TGTGCTAGTGGTTTGACCCCTCCATTGAACACTGAAGCTTTCTTT. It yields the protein CASGLTPPLNTEAFF.

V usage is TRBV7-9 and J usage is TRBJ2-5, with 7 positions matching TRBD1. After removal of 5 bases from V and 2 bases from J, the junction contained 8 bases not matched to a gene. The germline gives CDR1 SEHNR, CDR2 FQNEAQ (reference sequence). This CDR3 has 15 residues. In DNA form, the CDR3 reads TGTGCCAGCAGCCGGGACAGCAGATCACAAGAGACCCAGTACTTC. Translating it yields CASSRDSRSQETQYF.

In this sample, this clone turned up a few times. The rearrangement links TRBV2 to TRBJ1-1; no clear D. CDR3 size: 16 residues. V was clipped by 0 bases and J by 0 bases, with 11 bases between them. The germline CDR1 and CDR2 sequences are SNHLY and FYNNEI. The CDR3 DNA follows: TGTGCCAGCAGTGAAGCGCGTAGCAGCATGAACACTGAAGCTTTCTTT. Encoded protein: CASSEARSSMNTEAFF.

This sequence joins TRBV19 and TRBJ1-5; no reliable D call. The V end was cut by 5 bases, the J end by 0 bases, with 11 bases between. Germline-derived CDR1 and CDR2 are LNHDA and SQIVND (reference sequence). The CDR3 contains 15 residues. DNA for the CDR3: TGTGCCAGTAGTCGGGCAGGATATAGCAATCAGCCCCAGCATTTT. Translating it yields CASSRAGYSNQPQHF.

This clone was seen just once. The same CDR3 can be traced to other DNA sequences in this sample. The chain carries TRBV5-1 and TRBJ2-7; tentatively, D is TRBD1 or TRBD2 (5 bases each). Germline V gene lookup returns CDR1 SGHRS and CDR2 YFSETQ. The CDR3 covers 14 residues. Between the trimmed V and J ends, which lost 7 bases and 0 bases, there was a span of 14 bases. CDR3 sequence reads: CASGRDGDSYEQYF. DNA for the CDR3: TGCGCCAGCGGCCGGGACGGGGACTCCTACGAGCAGTACTTC. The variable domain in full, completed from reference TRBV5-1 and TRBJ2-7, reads KAGVTQTPRYLIKTRGQQVTLSCSPISGHRSVSWYQQTPGQGLQFLFEYFSETQRNKGNFPGRFSGRQFSNSRSEMNVSTLELGDSALYLCASGRDGDSYEQYFGPGTRLTVT.

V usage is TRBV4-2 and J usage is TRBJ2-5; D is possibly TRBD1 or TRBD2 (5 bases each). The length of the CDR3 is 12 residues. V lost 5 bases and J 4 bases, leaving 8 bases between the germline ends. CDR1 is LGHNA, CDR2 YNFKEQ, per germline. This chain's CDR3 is CASSEGRETQYF. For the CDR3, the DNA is TGTGCCAGCAGCGAGGGGAGAGAGACCCAGTACTTC.

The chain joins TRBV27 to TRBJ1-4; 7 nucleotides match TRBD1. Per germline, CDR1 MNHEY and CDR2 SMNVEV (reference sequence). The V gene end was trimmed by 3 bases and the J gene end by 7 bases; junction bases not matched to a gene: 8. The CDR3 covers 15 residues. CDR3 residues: CASSLTGRSVEKLFF. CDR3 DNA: TGTGCCAGCAGTTTGACAGGGAGGTCAGTTGAAAAACTGTTTTTT.

The DNA of the CDR3 is TGTGCCAGCAGCTTCTCTGGAAACACCATATATTTT. Translated, it gives CASSFSGNTIYF. The chain carries TRBV7-9 and TRBJ1-3; no reliable D call. V shed 3 bases and J shed 0 bases, with 0 bases lying between them. Germline V lookup: CDR1 SEHNR, CDR2 FQNEAQ (reference sequence). This CDR3 comprises 12 residues.

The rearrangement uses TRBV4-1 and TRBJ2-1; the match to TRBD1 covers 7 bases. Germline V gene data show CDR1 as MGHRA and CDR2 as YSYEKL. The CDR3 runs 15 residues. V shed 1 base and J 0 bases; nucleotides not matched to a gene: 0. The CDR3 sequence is CASSQAGGSYNEQFF. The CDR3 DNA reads TGCGCCAGCAGCCAAGCAGGGGGCTCCTACAATGAGCAGTTCTTC.

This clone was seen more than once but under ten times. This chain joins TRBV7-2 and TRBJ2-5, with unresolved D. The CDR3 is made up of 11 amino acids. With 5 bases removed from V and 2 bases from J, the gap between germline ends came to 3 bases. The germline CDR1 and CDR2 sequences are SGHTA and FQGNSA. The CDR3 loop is CASSQQETQYF. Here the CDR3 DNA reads TGTGCCAGCAGCCAACAAGAGACCCAGTACTTC.

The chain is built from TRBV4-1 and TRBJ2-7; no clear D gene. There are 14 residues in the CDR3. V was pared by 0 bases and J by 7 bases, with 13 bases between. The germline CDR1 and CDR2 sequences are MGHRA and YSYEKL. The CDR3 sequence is CASSQDPQAREQYF. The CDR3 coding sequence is TGCGCCAGCAGCCAAGATCCCCAAGCGCGTGAGCAGTACTTC.

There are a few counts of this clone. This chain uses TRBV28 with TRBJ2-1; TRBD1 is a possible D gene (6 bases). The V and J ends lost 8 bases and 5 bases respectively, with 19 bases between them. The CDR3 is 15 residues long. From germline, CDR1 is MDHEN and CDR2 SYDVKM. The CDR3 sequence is CASVKSGTLNNEQFF. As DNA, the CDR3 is TGTGCCAGCGTCAAATCGGGGACACTTAACAATGAGCAGTTCTTC.

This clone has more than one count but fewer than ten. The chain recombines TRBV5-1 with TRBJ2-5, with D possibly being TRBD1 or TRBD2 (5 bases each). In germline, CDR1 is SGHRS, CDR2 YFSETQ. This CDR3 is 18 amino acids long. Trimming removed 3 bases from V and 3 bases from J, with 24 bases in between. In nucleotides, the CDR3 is TGCGCCAGCAGCTACCCCGGGACCCCCGTCGGAATAAAAGAGACCCAGTACTTC. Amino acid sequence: CASSYPGTPVGIKETQYF.

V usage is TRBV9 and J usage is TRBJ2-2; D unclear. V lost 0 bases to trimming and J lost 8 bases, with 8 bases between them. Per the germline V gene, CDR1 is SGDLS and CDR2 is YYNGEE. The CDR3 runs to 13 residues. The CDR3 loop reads CASSVDLTGELFF. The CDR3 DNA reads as TGTGCCAGCAGCGTAGATTTGACAGGGGAGCTGTTTTTT.

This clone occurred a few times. CDR3 loop: CASSYSAGTQYF. DNA for the CDR3: TGTGCCAGCAGTTACTCGGCAGGGACGCAGTATTTT. This sequence joins TRBV6-5 and TRBJ2-3, with D maybe TRBD1 (5 bases). CDR1 is MNHEY and CDR2 is SVGAGI in the germline V gene. V lost 0 bases to trimming and J lost 9 bases, with 7 bases between them. This CDR3 comprises 12 residues.

CDR3 sequence reads: CASSPSLSLSEKLFF. Written as DNA, the CDR3 is TGCGCCAGCAGCCCTTCCCTCTCCCTCTCAGAAAAACTGTTTTTT. This sequence joins TRBV5-1 and TRBJ1-4; D is undetermined. With 4 bases removed from V and 8 bases from J, the gap between germline ends came to 18 bases. This CDR3 comprises 15 residues. Germline CDR1 is SGHRS and CDR2 is YFSETQ.

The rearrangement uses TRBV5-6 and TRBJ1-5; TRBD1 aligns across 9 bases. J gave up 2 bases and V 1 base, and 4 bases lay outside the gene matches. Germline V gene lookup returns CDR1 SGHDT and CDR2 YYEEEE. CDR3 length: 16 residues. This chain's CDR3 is CASSLRTGVGNQPQHF. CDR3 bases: TGTGCCAGCAGCTTGAGGACAGGGGTAGGCAATCAGCCCCAGCATTTT. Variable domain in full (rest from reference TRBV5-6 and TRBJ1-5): DAGVTQSPTHLIKTRGQQVTLRCSPKSGHDTVSWYQQALGQGPQFIFQYYEEEERQRGNFPDRFSGHQFPNYSSELNVNALLLGDSALYLCASSLRTGVGNQPQHFGDGTRLSIL.

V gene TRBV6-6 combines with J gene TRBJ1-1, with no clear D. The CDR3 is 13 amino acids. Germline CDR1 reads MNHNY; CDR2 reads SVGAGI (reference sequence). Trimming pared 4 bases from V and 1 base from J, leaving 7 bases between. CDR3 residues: CASSSTENTEAFF. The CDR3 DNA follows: TGTGCCAGCAGTTCGACTGAGAACACTGAAGCTTTCTTT.

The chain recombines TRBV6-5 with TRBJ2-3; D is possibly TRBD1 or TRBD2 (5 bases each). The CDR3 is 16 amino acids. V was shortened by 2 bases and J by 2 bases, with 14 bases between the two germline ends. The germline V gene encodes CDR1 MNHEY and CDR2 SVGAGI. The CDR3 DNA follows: TGTGCCAGCAGTTACCCTTTGACGGGGCTCACAGATACGCAGTATTTT. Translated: CASSYPLTGLTDTQYF.

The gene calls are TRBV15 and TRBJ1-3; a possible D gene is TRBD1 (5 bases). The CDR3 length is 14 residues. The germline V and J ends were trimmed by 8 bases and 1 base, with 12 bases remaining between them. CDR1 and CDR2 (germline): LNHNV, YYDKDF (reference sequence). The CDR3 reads CATSRRGSGNTIYF. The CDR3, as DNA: TGTGCCACCTCCCGAAGGGGATCTGGAAACACCATATATTTT.

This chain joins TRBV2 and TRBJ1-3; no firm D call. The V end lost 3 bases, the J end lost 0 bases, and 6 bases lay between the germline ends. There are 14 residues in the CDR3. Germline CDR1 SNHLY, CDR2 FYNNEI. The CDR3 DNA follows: TGTGCCAGCAGTGACCCCGCCTCTGGAAACACCATATATTTT. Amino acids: CASSDPASGNTIYF. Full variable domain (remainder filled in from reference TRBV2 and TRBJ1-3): EPEVTQTPSHQVTQMGQEVILRCVPISNHLYFYWYRQILGQKVEFLVSFYNNEISEKSEIFDDQFSVERPDGSNFTLKIRSTKLEDSAMYFCASSDPASGNTIYFGEGSWLTVV.

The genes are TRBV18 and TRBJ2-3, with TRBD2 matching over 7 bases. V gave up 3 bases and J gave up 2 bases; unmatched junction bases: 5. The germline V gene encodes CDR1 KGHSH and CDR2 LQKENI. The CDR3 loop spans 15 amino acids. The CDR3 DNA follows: TGTGCCAGCTCACCTCTCAGCGGGAACACAGATACGCAGTATTTT. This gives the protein CASSPLSGNTDTQYF.

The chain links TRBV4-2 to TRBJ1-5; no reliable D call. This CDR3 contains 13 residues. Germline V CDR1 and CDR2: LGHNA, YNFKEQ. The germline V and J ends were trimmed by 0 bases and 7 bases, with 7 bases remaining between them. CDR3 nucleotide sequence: TGTGCCAGCAGCCAAGATCACGGACAGCCCCAGCATTTT. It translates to CASSQDHGQPQHF.